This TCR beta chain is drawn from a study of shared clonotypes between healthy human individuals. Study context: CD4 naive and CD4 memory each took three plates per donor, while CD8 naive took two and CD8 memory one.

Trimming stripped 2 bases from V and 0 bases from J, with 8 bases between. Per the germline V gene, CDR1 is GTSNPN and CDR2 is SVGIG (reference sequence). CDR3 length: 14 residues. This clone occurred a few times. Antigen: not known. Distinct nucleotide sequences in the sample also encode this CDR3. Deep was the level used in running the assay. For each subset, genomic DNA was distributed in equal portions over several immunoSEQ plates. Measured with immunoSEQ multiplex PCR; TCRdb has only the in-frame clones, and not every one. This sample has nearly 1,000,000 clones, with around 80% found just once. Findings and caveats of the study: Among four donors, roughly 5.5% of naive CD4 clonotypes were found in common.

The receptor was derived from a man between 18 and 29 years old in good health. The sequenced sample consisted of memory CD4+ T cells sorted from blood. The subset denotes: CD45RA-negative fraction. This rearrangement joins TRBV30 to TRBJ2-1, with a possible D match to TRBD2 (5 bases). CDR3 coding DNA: TGTGCCTGGAGTCGAGGGAGCTCCTACAATGAGCAGTTCTTC. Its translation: CAWSRGSSYNEQFF.